This paragraph reports one T cell receptor (beta chain). A read error may explain this, as a much larger clone is one base away. The source of the sample is a study of CD8+CD57+ T cells in acquired aplastic anemia. V dropped 8 bases and J dropped 9; count of bases not matched to a gene: 16. CDR3 length: 15 residues. In germline, CDR1 is SGHTA, CDR2 FQGNSA. Patients picked for sequencing had shown CD8+CD57+ cell expansion detected by flow cytometry. The TCR beta profiling, which covered VDJ combination and CDR3 sequence, was carried out using genomic DNA as the template. TCRdb re-analysed the reads in MiXCR, keeping a single row per CDR3 protein. The data show approximately 300,000 distinct CDR3 sequences, about three fifths seen once.

The sequence was obtained from a human donor with aplastic anemia. The sequenced sample consisted of sorted CD4+, CD8+, or CD8+CD57+ T cells (not recorded which) from PBMCs. The V call is TRBV7-2, the J call TRBJ2-1, with 7 bases fitting TRBD2. The CDR3 region is CASGGLVRATGEQFF. CDR3 DNA: TGTGCCAGCGGCGGACTAGTCCGTGCAACGGGTGAGCAGTTCTTC.